The 26 T cell receptor beta chains below come from one sample, sequenced in a study of graft-versus-host responses after intestinal transplantation. No antigen is known for these receptors. The data were produced by immunoSEQ multiplex PCR, yet TCRdb's version contains in-frame clones alone and is incomplete. Of about 100,000 clones in the sample, around 90% were seen once. The specimen comprised unstimulated CD4+ T cells sorted from spleen or lymph node cells, sampled before transplant. Every receptor here comes from a human donor who was the organ donor for an intestinal transplant.

V usage is TRBV7-7 and J usage is TRBJ2-2; D possibly corresponds to TRBD2 (5 bases). The CDR3 loop spans 14 amino acids. Per germline, CDR1 SSHAT and CDR2 FNYEAQ (reference sequence). The germline V and J ends were trimmed by 6 bases and 1 base, with 9 bases remaining between them. The CDR3, as DNA: TGTGCCAGCAGTCGAGGACTGAACACCGGGGAGCTGTTTTTT. Translating it yields CASSRGLNTGELFF.

The rearrangement joins TRBV6-5 to TRBJ2-7; weak D call: TRBD2 (6 bases). V was cut by 2 bases and J by 5 bases, with 10 bases left in between. Germline CDR1 is MNHEY and CDR2 is SVGAGI. This CDR3 has 13 amino acids. CDR3 sequence reads: CASSYAGFHEQYF. CDR3 DNA: TGTGCCAGCAGTTACGCGGGGTTCCACGAGCAGTACTTC.

The rearrangement links TRBV6-1 to TRBJ2-3; D not resolved. V lost 5 bases, J lost 3 bases, and 6 bases lay in between. The CDR3 covers 12 residues. Per the germline V gene, CDR1 is MNHNS and CDR2 is SASEGT. The CDR3 region has the DNA TGTGCCAGCAGTCCAATTACAGATACGCAGTATTTT. Amino acid sequence: CASSPITDTQYF.

The genes are TRBV15 and TRBJ1-3; no firm D call. The CDR3 sequence is 13 residues long. Germline lookup yields CDR1 LNHNV and CDR2 YYDKDF (reference sequence). The ends were cut back, 4 bases at V and 2 bases at J, with 6 bases in the middle. CDR3 region: CATSTSAGNTIYF. CDR3 in DNA: TGTGCCACCAGCACTTCTGCTGGAAACACCATATATTTT.

The chain uses TRBV5-1 and TRBJ2-7, with D possibly being TRBD2 (6 bases). The CDR3 consists of 16 residues. CDR1 and CDR2 (germline): SGHRS, YFSETQ. V lost 0 bases and J lost 0, with 13 bases in between. CDR3 in amino acids: CASSLGSLAISYEQYF. CDR3 in DNA: TGCGCCAGCAGCTTGGGGTCCCTAGCGATCTCCTACGAGCAGTACTTC.

This clone was observed a handful of times. J is TRBJ1-4 and V is TRBV19; 7 nucleotides line up with TRBD1. V was pared by 4 bases and J by 8 bases, with 4 bases of the junction left unmatched. There are 13 residues in the CDR3. Germline assignment: CDR1 LNHDA and CDR2 SQIVND (reference sequence). The CDR3 protein is CASSSGDSEKLFF. DNA for the CDR3: TGTGCCAGTAGTAGCGGGGACAGCGAAAAACTGTTTTTT.

The V and J genes are TRBV19 and TRBJ1-5; D is unresolved. With 9 bases removed from V and 2 bases from J, the gap between germline ends came to 17 bases. Germline loops: CDR1 LNHDA, CDR2 SQIVND (reference sequence). The CDR3 totals 15 residues. The CDR3 here is CASQPGRKRNQPQHF. CDR3 bases: TGTGCCAGCCAGCCGGGTAGAAAACGCAATCAGCCCCAGCATTTT.

The rearrangement links TRBV18 to TRBJ1-4, with TRBD1 matching 9 bases. The CDR3 is 15 amino acids. Trimming cost V 2 bases and J 7 bases; bases outside gene matches: 5. Germline CDR1 is KGHSH and CDR2 is LQKENI. The CDR3: CASSPRDRAVEKLFF. Here the CDR3 DNA reads TGTGCCAGCTCACCAAGGGACAGGGCGGTTGAAAAACTGTTTTTT.

This clone was picked up one time. The V call is TRBV11-3, the J call TRBJ2-1; 13 bases map to TRBD2. Germline CDR1 and CDR2: SGHNT and YENEEA. V was pared by 5 bases and J by 12 bases, with 13 bases of the junction left unmatched. The CDR3 has 16 residues. This CDR3 reads CASSPSGTSGERSQFF. CDR3 nucleotides: TGTGCCAGCAGCCCCTCCGGGACTAGCGGGGAACGCTCGCAGTTCTTC. The full variable domain, with the rest looked up from reference TRBV11-3 and TRBJ2-1, is EAGVVQSPRYKIIEKKQPVAFWCNPISGHNTLYWYLQNLGQGPELLIRYENEEAVDDSQLPKDRFSAERLKGVDSTLKIQPAELGDSAVYLCASSPSGTSGERSQFFGPGTRLTVL.

This clone was picked up one time. V gene TRBV6-1 combines with J gene TRBJ2-7; 7 bases fit TRBD2. The CDR3 extends over 15 amino acids. The germline V gene has CDR1 MNHNS and CDR2 SASEGT. V lost 4 bases to trimming and J lost 1 base; unmatched junction nucleotides: 7. CDR3 nucleotides: TGTGCCAGCAGTGTAACCGGACTAGGATCCTACGAGCAGTACTTC. The encoded protein is CASSVTGLGSYEQYF.

The chain links TRBV28 to TRBJ1-6; D gene ambiguous. This CDR3 has 12 residues. V lost 3 bases to trimming and J lost 7 bases, with 4 bases between them. The germline CDR1 and CDR2 sequences are MDHEN and SYDVKM. The CDR3 bases are TGTGCCAGCAGTTTTTGGAATTCACCCCTCCACTTT. Translation: CASSFWNSPLHF.

The chain is built from TRBV19 and TRBJ2-1; 8 bases are a match to TRBD1. The CDR3 covers 14 residues. V shed 2 bases and J 10 bases; nucleotides not matched to a gene: 7. Germline loops: CDR1 LNHDA, CDR2 SQIVND (reference sequence). The CDR3 DNA follows: TGTGCCAGTAGTATATGGCAGGGGGCTGACGAGCAGTTCTTC. Residues: CASSIWQGADEQFF.

The chain couples TRBV5-5 to TRBJ2-5; 7 nucleotides line up with TRBD2. The CDR3 totals 16 residues. The junction had 13 bases not matched to a gene; V was cut back by 4 bases and J by 4 bases. CDR1 is SGHKS, CDR2 YYEKEE, per germline (reference sequence). In nucleotides, the CDR3 is TGTGCCAGCAGCCGGCCCCTCGGGGGAGGGCGAGAGACCCAGTACTTC. Protein product: CASSRPLGGGRETQYF. Filled out from reference TRBV5-5 and TRBJ2-5, the complete variable domain reads DAGVTQSPTHLIKTRGQQVTLRCSPISGHKSVSWYQQVLGQGPQFIFQYYEKEERGRGNFPDRFSARQFPNYSSELNVNALLLGDSALYLCASSRPLGGGRETQYFGPGTRLLVL.

V is TRBV30 and J is TRBJ2-5; D remains ambiguous. The V gene lost 1 base and the J gene lost 4 bases, with 13 bases spanning the gap. CDR1 GTSNPN and CDR2 SVGIG come from the germline V gene (reference sequence). The CDR3 totals 14 residues. CDR3 bases: TGTGCCTGGAGTGCTCTCGGGTCTGCAGAGACCCAGTACTTC. Amino acids: CAWSALGSAETQYF.

This clone was seen a few times. The J gene is TRBJ2-5, the V gene TRBV10-3; TRBD1 agrees at 8 bases. This CDR3 spans 13 amino acids. Germline CDR1 ENHRY, CDR2 SYGVKD. With V trimmed by 6 bases and J by 2 bases, 2 bases remained unmatched. The CDR3 sequence: CAIRQGAQETQYF. The DNA of the CDR3 is TGTGCCATCAGGCAGGGGGCACAAGAGACCCAGTACTTC.

The chain uses TRBV5-5 and TRBJ2-1; 13 bases map to TRBD2. The CDR3 length is 18 residues. Per germline, CDR1 SGHKS and CDR2 YYEKEE (reference sequence). V lost 4 bases and J lost 0; bases outside the gene matches: 7. The DNA for the CDR3 is TGTGCCAGCAGCGGCGGACTAGCGGGGGCCATCTCCTACAATGAGCAGTTCTTC. Protein: CASSGGLAGAISYNEQFF.

V gene TRBV10-2 combines with J gene TRBJ1-3; D uncertain. Looked up from germline, CDR1 is WSHSY and CDR2 is SAAADI. The CDR3 is 13 residues long. The V and J ends lost 4 bases and 7 bases respectively, with 11 bases between them. In DNA, the CDR3 is TGCGCCAGCAGTGCACCGGGGTTCAACACCATATATTTT. It yields the protein CASSAPGFNTIYF.

CDR3 in amino acids: CASSLAPDTQYF. As DNA, the CDR3 is TGTGCCAGCAGCTTAGCGCCCGATACGCAGTATTTT. This sequence joins TRBV7-2 and TRBJ2-3; D uncertain. Germline V gene lookup returns CDR1 SGHTA and CDR2 FQGNSA. The CDR3 covers 12 residues. The V end lost 0 bases, the J end lost 6 bases, and 4 bases lay between the germline ends.

The chain combines TRBV5-5 with TRBJ2-5; 11 bases are shared with TRBD1. The germline gives CDR1 SGHKS, CDR2 YYEKEE (reference sequence). The trim removed 2 bases at V and 5 bases at J, leaving 8 bases unmatched. There are 16 residues in the CDR3. The CDR3 reads CASSLGQGAGTETQYF. Written as DNA, the CDR3 is TGTGCCAGCAGCTTAGGACAGGGGGCGGGAACGGAGACCCAGTACTTC.

The chain couples TRBV29-1 to TRBJ1-1; D remains ambiguous. Trimming left V 1 base short and J 5 bases short, with 8 bases between. From germline, CDR1 is SQVTM and CDR2 ANQGSEA. The CDR3 spans 12 residues. DNA for the CDR3: TGCAGCGTTGAAGGCTTGGGGACTGAAGCTTTCTTT. Its protein is CSVEGLGTEAFF.

The J gene is TRBJ2-5, the V gene TRBV19, with 11 bases fitting TRBD1. Per germline, CDR1 LNHDA and CDR2 SQIVND (reference sequence). This CDR3 spans 16 amino acids. V was clipped by 1 base and J by 4 bases; unmatched bases: 5. This CDR3 is CASSIGTGGRGETQYF. The CDR3 bases are TGTGCCAGTAGTATAGGGACAGGGGGCCGCGGAGAGACCCAGTACTTC.

The chain links TRBV11-2 to TRBJ2-1, with D unresolved. The germline V gene encodes CDR1 SGHAT and CDR2 FQNNGV. Trimming removed 3 bases from V and 0 bases from J, with 9 bases in between. The CDR3 covers 15 residues. CDR3 residues: CASSFLASSYNEQFF. CDR3 nucleotides: TGTGCCAGCAGCTTTCTCGCGAGCTCCTACAATGAGCAGTTCTTC.

The chain recombines TRBV7-3 with TRBJ2-1, with 10 bases identical to TRBD2. The CDR3 contains 17 residues. Trimming at V came to 2 bases and at J to 0 bases, leaving 4 bases not matched to a gene. The germline CDR1 and CDR2 sequences are SGHTA and FQGTGA. The CDR3 region has the DNA TGTGCCAGCAGCTTACTAGCGGGAGACTCCTCCTACAATGAGCAGTTCTTC. Amino acid sequence: CASSLLAGDSSYNEQFF.

This clone was counted a few times. In DNA, the CDR3 is TGTGCCAGCAGCTCGATTTTAGATACGCAGTATTTT. It specifies CASSSILDTQYF. This sequence joins TRBV7-6 and TRBJ2-3; D not resolved. Deletions cut 4 bases from V and 5 bases from J, with 7 bases between. This CDR3 is built from 12 residues. Per the germline V gene, CDR1 is SGHVS and CDR2 is FNYEAQ.

This chain uses TRBV14 with TRBJ2-5, with 11 bases matching TRBD2. J was trimmed by 4 bases and V by 0 bases; bases with no gene match: 10. Germline assignment: CDR1 SGHDN and CDR2 FVKESK. The CDR3 is 18 amino acids. The CDR3 DNA is TGTGCCAGCAGCCAAGAGTCCCCGCTAGCGGGAGGAGTAGAGACCCAGTACTTC. It translates to CASSQESPLAGGVETQYF.

The chain uses TRBV5-6 and TRBJ1-1, with D perhaps matching TRBD1 (6 bases). V dropped 4 bases and J dropped 0 bases, with 13 bases sitting between them. CDR1 and CDR2 from the germline V gene are SGHDT and YYEEEE. The CDR3 is made up of 15 amino acids. The CDR3 sequence is CASSNAGTLNTEAFF. The CDR3 bases are TGTGCCAGCAGCAACGCCGGGACATTGAACACTGAAGCTTTCTTT.